What follows are 11 T cell receptor beta chains derived from one specimen sequenced in a study of control samples from healthy donors and cancer patients. Some clones are missing from TCRdb's copy, which holds only in-frame ones; the method was immunoSEQ multiplex PCR. The sample contains approximately 80,000 clones, nearly 90% of which appear only once. Sequencing used blood. These receptors all stem from a woman aged 50 to 60 in good health.

The chain joins TRBV29-1 to TRBJ2-1, with D perhaps matching TRBD1 (6 bases). The CDR3 is 13 amino acids. Germline V lookup: CDR1 SQVTM, CDR2 ANQGSEA. V was shortened by 4 bases and J by 4 bases, with 11 bases between the two germline ends. The CDR3 is CSVAQGRYNEQFF. The CDR3 DNA reads as TGCAGCGTTGCACAGGGCCGTTACAATGAGCAGTTCTTC.

This chain links TRBV2 with TRBJ1-1; D is perhaps TRBD1 (6 bases). There are 13 residues in the CDR3. Germline V CDR1 and CDR2: SNHLY, FYNNEI. Trimming stripped 10 bases from V and 1 base from J, with 13 bases between. The CDR3 DNA is TGTGCCACTCGCAAGGGACAGAACACTGAAGCTTTCTTT. Protein product: CATRKGQNTEAFF.

The chain combines TRBV5-1 with TRBJ1-4, with D tentatively TRBD1 (5 bases). The V end lost 4 bases, the J end lost 7 bases, and 14 bases lay between the germline ends. Germline-derived CDR1 and CDR2 are SGHRS and YFSETQ. This CDR3 is built from 14 residues. The CDR3 DNA reads as TGCGCCAGCAGCCCAGGAGGGAGGGGTGAAAAACTGTTTTTT. Protein: CASSPGGRGEKLFF.

This chain joins TRBV27 and TRBJ2-3; D is unresolved. The CDR3 has 14 amino acids. CDR1 and CDR2 from the germline V gene are MNHEY and SMNVEV (reference sequence). Trimming left V 5 bases short and J 0 bases short, with 9 bases between. The CDR3 spells CASSTKGSTDTQYF. The CDR3 nucleotides read TGTGCCAGCAGTACAAAAGGGAGCACAGATACGCAGTATTTT.

The rearrangement uses TRBV2 and TRBJ1-4; a weak D match, TRBD1 (6 bases). This CDR3 has 15 residues. V was cut by 7 bases and J by 7 bases, with 19 bases left in between. The germline V gene encodes CDR1 SNHLY and CDR2 FYNNEI. CDR3 bases: TGTGCCAGCACCACAGGGAAGAGGTTCGGTGAAAAACTGTTTTTT. This codes for CASTTGKRFGEKLFF.

The chain is built from TRBV11-3 and TRBJ2-2; D remains ambiguous. Germline V gene data show CDR1 as SGHNT and CDR2 as YENEEA. There are 13 residues in the CDR3. V was pared by 5 bases and J by 4 bases, with 8 bases between. CDR3 amino acids: CASSQEFTGELFF. CDR3 in DNA: TGTGCCAGCAGCCAAGAATTCACCGGGGAGCTGTTTTTT.

This chain joins TRBV9 and TRBJ2-5, with D perhaps matching TRBD1 (6 bases). Germline lookup yields CDR1 SGDLS and CDR2 YYNGEE. V lost 0 bases, J lost 2 bases, and 14 bases lay in between. There are 16 residues in the CDR3. CDR3 in DNA: TGTGCCAGCAGCGTAGCTTTGGGGGCACGGCAAGAGACCCAGTACTTC. Protein product: CASSVALGARQETQYF.

Regarding this clone: This sample includes further DNA sequences coding for the same CDR3. The V gene is TRBV7-2, the J gene TRBJ2-3; no clear D. The CDR3 is 13 residues long. Looked up from germline, CDR1 is SGHTA and CDR2 is FQGNSA. V was trimmed by 1 base and J by 3 bases, leaving 5 bases between them. For the CDR3, the DNA is TGTGCCAGCAGCTTAGTTTCGACAGATACGCAGTATTTT. Translating gives CASSLVSTDTQYF.

The chain is built from TRBV5-1 and TRBJ1-1; no definite D call. V was cut by 0 bases and J by 1 base, with 10 bases left in between. The CDR3 has 15 residues. In germline, CDR1 is SGHRS, CDR2 YFSETQ. The CDR3 DNA is TGCGCCAGCAGCTTGGAACAATTTAGGAACACTGAAGCTTTCTTT. Its translation: CASSLEQFRNTEAFF.

This clone was recorded a few times. The CDR3 reads CASSLNSGNNQPQHF. CDR3 DNA sequence: TGTGCCAGCAGCTTAAATTCGGGTAACAATCAGCCCCAGCATTTT. The rearrangement links TRBV7-9 to TRBJ1-5, with D hard to call. V was clipped by 2 bases and J by 3 bases, with 11 bases between them. The germline V gene encodes CDR1 SEHNR and CDR2 FQNEAQ (reference sequence). The CDR3 runs to 15 residues.

The V call is TRBV15, the J call TRBJ2-1; maybe TRBD2 (6 bases). Trimming cost V 3 bases and J 5 bases, with 11 bases left between them. This CDR3 has 14 amino acids. Germline V lookup: CDR1 LNHNV, CDR2 YYDKDF (reference sequence). The CDR3 is CATSRTGSNNEQFF. CDR3 coding DNA: TGTGCCACCAGCAGGACCGGGAGCAACAATGAGCAGTTCTTC.